A single sample gave rise to the 2 T cell receptor beta chains below, sequenced in a study of cytomegalovirus exposure and HLA in healthy donors. PCR used 60 Vbeta primers and 13 Jbeta primers. Some clones are missing from TCRdb's copy, which holds only in-frame ones; the method was immunoSEQ multiplex PCR. The repertoire holds approximately 82,000 clones, approximately 60% seen once, with about 5% in the top ten. Material: PBMCs. All receptors derive from a woman younger than 45 in good health and CMV-seropositive.

This clone was detected once. CDR3 bases: TGTGCCAGCAGTGAATACAGGGTGAATCAGCCCCAGCATTTT. Amino acid sequence: CASSEYRVNQPQHF. This chain uses TRBV6-1 with TRBJ1-5; D might be TRBD1 (6 bases). This CDR3 comprises 14 residues. The V gene's germline CDR1 is MNHNS and CDR2 SASEGT. The germline V and J ends were trimmed by 2 bases and 4 bases, with 9 bases remaining between them.

The chain employs TRBV5-4 and TRBJ1-1, with D possibly being TRBD1 (6 bases). Germline CDR1 is SGHNT and CDR2 is YYREEE (reference sequence). V lost 4 bases to trimming and J lost 2 bases, with 9 bases between them. CDR3 length equals 13 residues. Written as DNA, the CDR3 is TGTGCCAGCAGCAACAGGGATAACACTGAAGCTTTCTTT. It is translated as CASSNRDNTEAFF. Drawing the rest from reference TRBV5-4 and TRBJ1-1, the complete variable domain is ETGVTQSPTHLIKTRGQQVTLRCSSQSGHNTVSWYQQALGQGPQFIFQYYREEENGRGNFPPRFSGLQFPNYSSELNVNALELDDSALYLCASSNRDNTEAFFGQGTRLTVV.